These 27 T cell receptor beta chains were all obtained from the same sample, sequenced in a study of T cell changes during pregnancy in multiple sclerosis. Data came from immunoSEQ multiplex PCR; TCRdb stores just in-frame clones and leaves some out. The data contain tens of thousands of clones, roughly 89% of them singletons. Here the sequenced sample was CD4+ T cells from peripheral blood mononuclear cells, taken in the first trimester of pregnancy. These receptors were taken from a female donor in good health, enrolled as a control in a pregnancy study.

This chain links TRBV4-1 with TRBJ2-5, with 11 bases lining up with TRBD2. This CDR3 contains 17 residues. J gave up 7 bases and V 0 bases, and 10 bases lay outside the gene matches. The germline gives CDR1 MGHRA, CDR2 YSYEKL. CDR3 in DNA: TGCGCCAGCAGCCAAGATGGTAGCGGGGGGGGATTGGGGACCCAGTACTTC. It codes for CASSQDGSGGGLGTQYF.

The chain links TRBV28 to TRBJ2-7; 7 bases fit TRBD1. The length of the CDR3 is 16 residues. J was trimmed by 4 bases and V by 3 bases; bases with no gene match: 12. Germline V gene data show CDR1 as MDHEN and CDR2 as SYDVKM. CDR3 sequence reads: CASSFHLSRDSYEQYF. As DNA, the CDR3 is TGTGCCAGCAGTTTCCACTTGTCCCGGGACAGTTACGAGCAGTACTTC. Combining the CDR3 with reference TRBV28 and TRBJ2-7 gives the whole variable domain DVKVTQSSRYLVKRTGEKVFLECVQDMDHENMFWYRQDPGLGLRLIYFSYDVKMKEKGDIPEGYSVSREKKERFSLILESASTNQTSMYLCASSFHLSRDSYEQYFGPGTRLTVT.

This sequence joins TRBV28 and TRBJ2-1, with D hard to call. CDR1 and CDR2 (germline): MDHEN, SYDVKM. V lost 3 bases and J 9 bases, leaving 6 bases between the germline ends. The CDR3 spans 11 residues. In nucleotides, the CDR3 is TGTGCCAGCAGTTTTATCGGTGAGCAGTTCTTC. This gives the protein CASSFIGEQFF.

The chain recombines TRBV28 with TRBJ1-6; D ambiguous. V was shortened by 4 bases and J by 12 bases, with 4 bases between the two germline ends. The CDR3 has 10 amino acids. Germline V gives CDR1 MDHEN, CDR2 SYDVKM. The chain's CDR3 is CASSSGPLHF. In DNA, the CDR3 is TGTGCCAGCAGTTCCGGACCCCTCCACTTT.

Note on this clone: A junction end diverges from the germline sequence, so it may reflect a read error. This chain links TRBV18 with TRBJ1-2, with D perhaps TRBD1 (6 bases). This CDR3 has 15 residues. Looked up from germline, CDR1 is KGHSH and CDR2 is LQKENI. CDR3 sequence (DNA): TGTGCCAGCTCGCCACGGGACATCAGTTTTAATGGCTACACCTTC. Amino acids: CASSPRDISFNGYTF.

J is TRBJ1-1 and V is TRBV29-1; 11 bases are a match to TRBD1. This CDR3 has 18 amino acids. Trimming at V came to 4 bases and at J to 11 bases, leaving 24 bases not matched to a gene. Looked up from germline, CDR1 is SQVTM and CDR2 is ANQGSEA. CDR3 nucleotides: TGCAGCGTTGCAGGCTTAAGTGGACAGGGGGCTAAAGTGAGACCGGCTTTCTTT. This codes for CSVAGLSGQGAKVRPAFF.

This clone has more than one count but fewer than ten. The chain is built from TRBV29-1 and TRBJ2-5, with 10 bases aligning to TRBD2. In germline, CDR1 is SQVTM, CDR2 ANQGSEA. The CDR3 has 14 amino acids. With 5 bases clipped from V and 5 bases from J, the junction kept 8 bases outside the gene matches. CDR3 nucleotides: TGCAGCGTTAGCGGGGGGGCGTCTTTGGAGACCCAGTACTTC. It specifies CSVSGGASLETQYF.

CDR3 in DNA: TGTGCCAGCAGCTTGAGCGGTCCCTACGAGCAGTACTTC. Protein sequence: CASSLSGPYEQYF. The chain carries TRBV5-6 and TRBJ2-7, with a tentative D call TRBD2 (5 bases). V lost 1 base to trimming and J lost 2 bases, with 7 bases between them. This CDR3 contains 13 residues. Germline V gives CDR1 SGHDT, CDR2 YYEEEE.

V is TRBV7-2 and J is TRBJ1-2; no clear D. V was pared by 5 bases and J by 1 base, with 14 bases between. The CDR3 consists of 15 residues. Looked up from germline, CDR1 is SGHTA and CDR2 is FQGNSA. The CDR3 reads CASSHYSFLNYGYTF. In DNA, the CDR3 is TGTGCCAGCAGCCATTACAGCTTTCTTAACTATGGCTACACCTTC.

The V gene is TRBV30, the J gene TRBJ1-6, with 7 bases identical to TRBD1. V shed 5 bases, J shed 6 bases, and the junction held 4 bases outside the gene matches. The V gene's germline CDR1 is GTSNPN and CDR2 SVGIG (reference sequence). The CDR3 is 13 amino acids. The CDR3 DNA reads TGTGCCTGGCTGGGACAGATTAATTCACCCCTCCACTTT. Translation: CAWLGQINSPLHF.

V is TRBV5-1 and J is TRBJ1-3; tentative D call: TRBD1 (6 bases). Looked up from germline, CDR1 is SGHRS and CDR2 is YFSETQ. Trimming pared 3 bases from V and 0 bases from J, leaving 7 bases between. This CDR3 has 14 amino acids. In DNA form, the CDR3 reads TGCGCCAGCAGCTCAGGGGTCTCTGGAAACACCATATATTTT. Translating gives CASSSGVSGNTIYF.

The chain couples TRBV27 to TRBJ2-7, with 9 nucleotides matching TRBD2. Germline values: CDR1 MNHEY, CDR2 SMNVEV (reference sequence). J lost 4 bases, V lost 6 bases, and 13 bases had no gene match. The CDR3 contains 16 residues. Here the CDR3 DNA reads TGTGCCAGCAGCCGACGGTTCGGGACTAGCAATTACGAGCAGTACTTC. The encoded protein is CASSRRFGTSNYEQYF.

This rearrangement joins TRBV29-1 to TRBJ2-7; the match to TRBD1 covers 9 bases. The V gene's germline CDR1 is SQVTM and CDR2 ANQGSEA. The J segment lost 1 base and the V segment lost 6 bases, leaving 4 bases of the junction unmatched. CDR3 length: 13 residues. The CDR3 spells CSVRQGGSYEQYF. In DNA form, the CDR3 reads TGCAGCGTGCGACAGGGGGGTTCCTACGAGCAGTACTTC.

V usage is TRBV5-1 and J usage is TRBJ2-1; D gene ambiguous. The length of the CDR3 is 13 residues. Germline assignment: CDR1 SGHRS and CDR2 YFSETQ. Trimming removed 4 bases from V and 8 bases from J, with 13 bases in between. This CDR3 is CASSPPTRDEQFF. The CDR3 DNA sequence: TGCGCCAGCAGCCCGCCTACTCGGGATGAGCAGTTCTTC.

This chain uses TRBV6-1 with TRBJ1-1; possible D gene TRBD1, 6 bases. The length of the CDR3 is 17 residues. The germline V and J ends were trimmed by 3 bases and 4 bases, with 21 bases remaining between them. Germline CDR1 reads MNHNS; CDR2 reads SASEGT. CDR3 in DNA: TGTGCCAGCAGTGAGCCGGGAGGAGGGGGGCTCGGCACTGAAGCTTTCTTT. It specifies CASSEPGGGGLGTEAFF.

The rearrangement joins TRBV7-9 to TRBJ2-7, with 8 bases fitting TRBD2. CDR1 SEHNR and CDR2 FQNEAQ come from the germline V gene (reference sequence). V shed 3 bases, J shed 2 bases, and the junction held 3 bases outside the gene matches. The CDR3 has 14 residues. In DNA form, the CDR3 reads TGTGCCAGCAGCTTGGAACTAGCGGCCTACGAGCAGTACTTC. It translates to CASSLELAAYEQYF.

The chain uses TRBV18 and TRBJ1-4; 7 nucleotides align to TRBD1. The CDR3 consists of 14 residues. Germline CDR1 and CDR2: KGHSH and LQKENI. V dropped 4 bases and J dropped 4; count of bases not matched to a gene: 3. CDR3 sequence: CASSRDSYNEKLFF. The CDR3 DNA reads TGTGCCAGCTCACGGGACAGTTATAATGAAAAACTGTTTTTT.

This clone was detected once. At one boundary the junction diverges from the germline segment, which might be a read error. The rearrangement uses TRBV15 and TRBJ2-5, with 9 bases lining up with TRBD1. CDR3 length: 14 amino acids. Germline V CDR1 and CDR2: LNHNV, YYDKDF (reference sequence). As DNA, the CDR3 is TGTGCCGCCAGAGGGGACAGGGAGTTGGAGACCCAGTACTTC. Translated, it gives CAARGDRELETQYF.

This chain joins TRBV5-6 and TRBJ2-7; the match to TRBD2 covers 11 bases. CDR1 and CDR2 from the germline V gene are SGHDT and YYEEEE. The CDR3 is made up of 16 amino acids. J lost 7 bases, V lost 4 bases, and 13 bases had no gene match. The CDR3 is CASSLLLAGVWGEQYF. The CDR3 coding sequence is TGTGCCAGCAGCCTTCTACTAGCGGGAGTTTGGGGGGAGCAGTACTTC. The variable domain in full, with the rest retrieved from reference TRBV5-6 and TRBJ2-7, is DAGVTQSPTHLIKTRGQQVTLRCSPKSGHDTVSWYQQALGQGPQFIFQYYEEEERQRGNFPDRFSGHQFPNYSSELNVNALLLGDSALYLCASSLLLAGVWGEQYFGPGTRLTVT.

The V gene is TRBV6-5, the J gene TRBJ1-6; the match to TRBD1 covers 8 bases. This CDR3 is 14 amino acids long. V lost 6 bases, J lost 7 bases, and 5 bases stayed unmatched. Germline CDR1 and CDR2: MNHEY and SVGAGI. Here the CDR3 reads CASRIDRGNSPLHF. The CDR3 nucleotides read TGTGCCAGCAGGATCGACAGGGGCAATTCACCCCTCCACTTT.

The J gene is TRBJ1-1, the V gene TRBV29-1, with unresolved D. Trimming cost V 5 bases and J 3 bases, with 13 bases left between them. This CDR3 contains 13 residues. CDR1 is SQVTM, CDR2 ANQGSEA, per germline. CDR3 DNA: TGCAGCGTTCTCCTGACACCAGACACTGAAGCTTTCTTT. It specifies CSVLLTPDTEAFF. Full variable domain (remainder filled in from reference TRBV29-1 and TRBJ1-1): SAVISQKPSRDICQRGTSLTIQCQVDSQVTMMFWYRQQPGQSLTLIATANQGSEATYESGFVIDKFPISRPNLTFSTLTVSNMSPEDSSIYLCSVLLTPDTEAFFGQGTRLTVV.

The chain recombines TRBV7-9 with TRBJ2-1; D gene ambiguous. The V end lost 5 bases, the J end lost 9 bases, and 8 bases lay between the germline ends. CDR1 SEHNR and CDR2 FQNEAQ come from the germline V gene (reference sequence). The CDR3 spans 11 residues. The CDR3 nucleotides read TGTGCCAGCAGCCCCCAGTTTGAGCAGTTCTTC. Protein product: CASSPQFEQFF.

The rearrangement links TRBV28 to TRBJ1-2; possibly TRBD1 for D (6 bases). The V end lost 5 bases, the J end lost 7 bases, and 20 bases lay between the germline ends. Per germline, CDR1 MDHEN and CDR2 SYDVKM. The length of the CDR3 is 15 residues. The CDR3 here is CASSPNTGRRAGYTF. The CDR3 DNA is TGTGCCAGCAGTCCCAATACAGGGCGAAGGGCTGGCTACACCTTC.

This rearrangement joins TRBV7-6 to TRBJ1-4, with D possibly TRBD1 on 5 matching bases. Trimming took 2 bases from V and 8 from J, leaving 15 bases between them. From germline, CDR1 is SGHVS and CDR2 FNYEAQ. The CDR3 is made up of 15 amino acids. CDR3 region: CASSLTGGGLEKLFF. As DNA, the CDR3 is TGTGCCAGCAGCTTAACCGGCGGGGGTTTGGAAAAACTGTTTTTT.

The chain is built from TRBV15 and TRBJ1-1, with 7 nucleotides matching TRBD1. The junction had 7 bases not matched to a gene; V was cut back by 5 bases and J by 1 base. The CDR3 is 15 amino acids. The germline gives CDR1 LNHNV, CDR2 YYDKDF (reference sequence). The CDR3 here is CATSWRQGRNTEAFF. The DNA of the CDR3 is TGTGCCACCAGCTGGAGACAGGGCAGGAACACTGAAGCTTTCTTT.

This chain uses TRBV7-6 with TRBJ2-7, with D possibly matching TRBD2 (5 bases). This CDR3 contains 15 residues. Germline V gene sequence: CDR1 SGHVS, CDR2 FNYEAQ. Between the trimmed V and J ends, which lost 7 bases and 3 bases, there was a span of 19 bases. The CDR3 nucleotides are TGTGCCAGCACCTGGTCAACGGAAGGAGGCTACGAGCAGTACTTC. Protein: CASTWSTEGGYEQYF.

The genes are TRBV27 and TRBJ1-1, with 7 bases matching TRBD1. V lost 6 bases to trimming and J lost 0 bases; unmatched junction nucleotides: 4. From germline, CDR1 is MNHEY and CDR2 SMNVEV (reference sequence). CDR3 size: 14 residues. The CDR3 DNA reads as TGTGCCAGCAGATCGACAGGGTTGAACACTGAAGCTTTCTTT. It specifies CASRSTGLNTEAFF.